This T cell receptor (beta chain) was identified in a study of CD8+CD57+ T cells in acquired aplastic anemia. On the study more broadly: Average DNA yield from sorted CD4+ and CD8+ cells was roughly 3.1 ug.

On this clonotype: Its antigen is unknown.

Study-level results: With respect to CD8+ Simpson's diversity, patients and controls did not differ significantly. Researchers report that about 28 CD8+ CDR3 sequences appeared in both patients and controls.

This CDR3 spans 13 amino acids. The trim removed 7 bases at V and 2 bases at J, leaving 5 bases unmatched. From germline, CDR1 is SQVTM and CDR2 ANQGSEA. The template used for profiling TCR beta VDJ and CDR3 was genomic DNA. Via MiXCR, TCRdb re-called the reads, giving one row per CDR3 protein. The sample consists of around 180,000 distinct CDR3 sequences, under 70% of them appearing once. This chain uses TRBV29-1 with TRBJ2-7; 10 positions agree with TRBD1. The sample was sorted CD4+, CD8+, or CD8+CD57+ T cells (not recorded which) from PBMCs. This receptor was taken from a human donor with severe aplastic anemia or a healthy control (not recorded which). The CDR3 is CSEGTGDTYEQYF. As DNA, the CDR3 is TGCAGCGAAGGGACAGGGGATACCTACGAGCAGTACTTC.